This TCR beta chain was documented in a study of T cells after yellow fever vaccination. A note on this clonotype: Its antigen is still unknown.

5'RACE template switching added a universal primer site and UMIs to TCR cDNA. TCRdb itself ran the 5' RACE reads through MiXCR, one entry per CDR3 protein. Counted here are 200,000 to 250,000 distinct CDR3 sequences, 6.9% occurring once; the ten biggest clones make up 0.65% to 0.9%. Findings and caveats of the study: Most primary-vaccination clones reappeared after the booster (around 95% CD4, 88% CD8).

Looked up from germline, CDR1 is DFQATT and CDR2 is SNEGSKA (reference sequence). Trimming removed 2 bases from V and 8 bases from J, with 12 bases in between. This CDR3 is built from 13 residues. The source of this sequence is a man aged 25-45 years who received the YFV17D yellow fever vaccine. The V gene is TRBV20-1, the J gene TRBJ1-4; unclear D gene. The specimen comprised CD4+ T cells sorted from PBMCs, sampled 15 days after the yellow fever booster vaccination. In DNA form, the CDR3 reads TGCAGTGCTAGAATGGACGGCGCCGAAAAACTGTTTTTT. Translated: CSARMDGAEKLFF.